This T cell receptor beta chain derives from a study of blood T cell repertoires in COVID-19. Study as a whole: T cells, B-cell-depleted T cells, or PBMCs supplied cDNA or gDNA.

This clone was observed once. The V gene's germline CDR1 is MDHEN and CDR2 SYDVKM. J lost 8 bases, V lost 5 bases, and 5 bases had no gene match. The CDR3 length is 13 residues. The table came from immunoSEQ multiplex PCR; TCRdb's copy has only in-frame clones and leaves some out. The sample holds some 21,000 clones, around three quarters seen once. The gene calls are TRBV28 and TRBJ2-2; TRBD1 aligns across 7 bases. The source material was peripheral blood. The clonotype originates from a man aged 55 to 70 with active COVID-19. The CDR3 sequence is CASSTGVRGELFF. CDR3 DNA sequence: TGTGCCAGCAGTACAGGGGTTAGAGGGGAGCTGTTTTTT.